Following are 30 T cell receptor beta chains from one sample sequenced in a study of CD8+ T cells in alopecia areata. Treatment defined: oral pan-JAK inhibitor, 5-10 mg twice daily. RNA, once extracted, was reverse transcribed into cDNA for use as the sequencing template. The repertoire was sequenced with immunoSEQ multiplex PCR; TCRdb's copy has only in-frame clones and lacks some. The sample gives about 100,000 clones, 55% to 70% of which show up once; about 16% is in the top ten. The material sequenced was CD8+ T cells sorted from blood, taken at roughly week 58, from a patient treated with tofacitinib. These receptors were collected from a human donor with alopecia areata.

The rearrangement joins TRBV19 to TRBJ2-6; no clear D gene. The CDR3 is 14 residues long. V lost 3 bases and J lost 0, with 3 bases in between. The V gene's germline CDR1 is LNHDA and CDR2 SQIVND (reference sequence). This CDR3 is CASSMGSGANVLTF. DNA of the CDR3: TGTGCCAGTAGTATGGGCTCTGGGGCCAACGTCCTGACTTTC.

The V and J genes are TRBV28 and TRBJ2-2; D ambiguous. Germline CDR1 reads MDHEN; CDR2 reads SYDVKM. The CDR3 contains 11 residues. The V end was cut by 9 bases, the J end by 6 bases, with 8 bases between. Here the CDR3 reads CASFGAGELFF. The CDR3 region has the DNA TGTGCCAGTTTCGGAGCCGGGGAGCTGTTTTTT.

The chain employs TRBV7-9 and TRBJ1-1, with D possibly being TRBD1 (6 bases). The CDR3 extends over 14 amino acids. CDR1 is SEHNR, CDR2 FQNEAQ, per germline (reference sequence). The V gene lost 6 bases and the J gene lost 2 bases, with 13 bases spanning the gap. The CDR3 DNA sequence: TGTGCCAGCAGTCCTACAGGGTTCAACACTGAAGCTTTCTTT. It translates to CASSPTGFNTEAFF. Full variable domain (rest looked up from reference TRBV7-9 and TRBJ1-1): DTGVSQNPRHKITKRGQNVTFRCDPISEHNRLYWYRQTLGQGPEFLTYFQNEAQLEKSRLLSDRFSAERPKGSFSTLEIQRTEQGDSAMYLCASSPTGFNTEAFFGQGTRLTVV.

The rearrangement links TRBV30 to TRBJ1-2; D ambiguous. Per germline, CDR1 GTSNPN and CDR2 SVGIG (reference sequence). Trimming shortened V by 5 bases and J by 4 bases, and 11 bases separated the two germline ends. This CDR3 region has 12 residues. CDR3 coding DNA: TGTGCCTGGCGTTTGATGGGCTATGGCTACACCTTC. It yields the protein CAWRLMGYGYTF.

This chain's CDR3 is CASSVGLFAPDTQYF. The CDR3 DNA reads as TGTGCCAGCAGCGTAGGTCTCTTCGCACCTGATACGCAGTATTTT. The chain links TRBV9 to TRBJ2-3; D is ambiguous. Germline V gene lookup returns CDR1 SGDLS and CDR2 YYNGEE. V was pared by 0 bases and J by 6 bases, with 14 bases between. The CDR3 consists of 15 residues.

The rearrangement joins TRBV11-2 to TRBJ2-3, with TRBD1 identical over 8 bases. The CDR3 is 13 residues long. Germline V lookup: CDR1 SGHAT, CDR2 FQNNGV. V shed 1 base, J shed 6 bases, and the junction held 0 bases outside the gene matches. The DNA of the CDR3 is TGTGCCAGCAGCTTAGGGACAGGGGATACGCAGTATTTT. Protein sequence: CASSLGTGDTQYF.

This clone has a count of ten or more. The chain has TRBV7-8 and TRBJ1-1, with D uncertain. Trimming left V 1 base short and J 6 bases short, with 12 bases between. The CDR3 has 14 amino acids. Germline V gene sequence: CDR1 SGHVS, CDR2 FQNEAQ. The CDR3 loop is CASSLGSGGAEAFF. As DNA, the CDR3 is TGTGCCAGCAGCTTAGGGTCGGGTGGGGCTGAAGCTTTCTTT.

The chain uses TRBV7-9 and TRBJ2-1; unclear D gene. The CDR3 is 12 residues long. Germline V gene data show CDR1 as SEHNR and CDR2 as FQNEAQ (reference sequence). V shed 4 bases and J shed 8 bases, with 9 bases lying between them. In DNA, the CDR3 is TGTGCCAGCAGCTATCTTAGGGATGAGCAGTTCTTC. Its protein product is CASSYLRDEQFF.

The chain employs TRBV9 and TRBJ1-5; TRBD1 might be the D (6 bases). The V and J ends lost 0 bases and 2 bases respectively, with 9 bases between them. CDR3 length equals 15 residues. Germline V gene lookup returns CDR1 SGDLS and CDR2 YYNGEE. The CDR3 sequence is CASSVGGAGNQPQHF. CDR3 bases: TGTGCCAGCAGCGTAGGGGGGGCTGGCAATCAGCCCCAGCATTTT.

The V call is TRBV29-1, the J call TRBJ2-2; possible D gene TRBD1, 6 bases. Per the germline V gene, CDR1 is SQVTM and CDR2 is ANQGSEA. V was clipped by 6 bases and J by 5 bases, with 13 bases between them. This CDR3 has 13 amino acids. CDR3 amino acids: CSVPGTKTGELFF. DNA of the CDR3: TGCAGCGTACCCGGGACAAAGACCGGGGAGCTGTTTTTT.

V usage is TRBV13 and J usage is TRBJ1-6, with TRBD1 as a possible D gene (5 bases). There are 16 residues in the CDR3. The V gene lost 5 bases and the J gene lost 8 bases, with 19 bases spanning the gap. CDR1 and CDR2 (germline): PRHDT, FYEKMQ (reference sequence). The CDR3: CASSALSTAEDSPLHF. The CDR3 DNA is TGTGCCAGCAGCGCCCTCTCGACAGCAGAAGATTCACCCCTCCACTTT.

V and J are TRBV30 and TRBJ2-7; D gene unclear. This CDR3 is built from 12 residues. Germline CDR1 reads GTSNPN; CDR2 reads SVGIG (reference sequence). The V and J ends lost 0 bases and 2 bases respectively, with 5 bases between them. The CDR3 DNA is TGTGCCTGGAGTGTAATCGCCTACGAGCAGTACTTC. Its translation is CAWSVIAYEQYF.

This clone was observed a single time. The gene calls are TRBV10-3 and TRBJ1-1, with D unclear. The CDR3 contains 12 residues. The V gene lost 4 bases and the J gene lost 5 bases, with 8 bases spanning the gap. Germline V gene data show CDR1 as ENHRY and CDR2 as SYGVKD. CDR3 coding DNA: TGTGCCATCAGTGGGGCGAGGACTGAAGCTTTCTTT. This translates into CAISGARTEAFF.

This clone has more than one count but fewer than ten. The CDR3: CATSRVHQRRDSLYF. The CDR3 coding sequence is TGTGCCACCAGCAGAGTCCACCAGAGAAGGGACTCCTTGTACTTC. V gene TRBV15 combines with J gene TRBJ2-7; possibly TRBD2 for D (6 bases). This CDR3 has 15 amino acids. The V and J ends lost 1 base and 12 bases respectively, with 22 bases between them. Germline assignment: CDR1 LNHNV and CDR2 YYDKDF (reference sequence).

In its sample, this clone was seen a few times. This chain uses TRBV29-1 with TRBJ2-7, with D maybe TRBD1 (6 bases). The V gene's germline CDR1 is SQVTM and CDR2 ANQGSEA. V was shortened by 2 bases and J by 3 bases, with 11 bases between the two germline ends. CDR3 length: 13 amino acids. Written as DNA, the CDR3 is TGCAGCGTTGAACCGGACAGAGTCTACGAGCAGTACTTC. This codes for CSVEPDRVYEQYF.

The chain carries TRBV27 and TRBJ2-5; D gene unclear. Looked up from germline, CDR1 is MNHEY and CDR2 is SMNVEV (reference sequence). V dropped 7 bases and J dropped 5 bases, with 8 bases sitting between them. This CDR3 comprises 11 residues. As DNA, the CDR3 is TGTGCCAGCACCCTCGGGGAGACCCAGTACTTC. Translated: CASTLGETQYF.

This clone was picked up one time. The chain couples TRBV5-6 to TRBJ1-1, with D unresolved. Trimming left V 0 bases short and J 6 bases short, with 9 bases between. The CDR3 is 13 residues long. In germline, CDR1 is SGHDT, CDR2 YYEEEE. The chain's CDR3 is CASSLAWVAEAFF. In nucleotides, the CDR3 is TGTGCCAGCAGCTTGGCTTGGGTCGCTGAAGCTTTCTTT. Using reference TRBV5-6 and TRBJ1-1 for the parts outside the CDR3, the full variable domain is DAGVTQSPTHLIKTRGQQVTLRCSPKSGHDTVSWYQQALGQGPQFIFQYYEEEERQRGNFPDRFSGHQFPNYSSELNVNALLLGDSALYLCASSLAWVAEAFFGQGTRLTVV.

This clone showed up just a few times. The CDR3 region is CASRPAGGDQPQHF. The CDR3, as DNA: TGTGCCAGCAGGCCCGCAGGGGGGGACCAGCCCCAGCATTTT. This rearrangement joins TRBV6-5 to TRBJ1-5; 7 bases match TRBD1. CDR1 and CDR2 from the germline V gene are MNHEY and SVGAGI. J gave up 7 bases and V 6 bases, and 9 bases lay outside the gene matches. CDR3 length: 14 amino acids.

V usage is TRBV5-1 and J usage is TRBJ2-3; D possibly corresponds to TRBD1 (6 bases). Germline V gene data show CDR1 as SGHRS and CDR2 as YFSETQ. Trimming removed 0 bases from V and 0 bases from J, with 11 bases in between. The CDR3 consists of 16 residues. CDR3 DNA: TGCGCCAGCAGCTTGGGGCGGACAGACAGCACAGATACGCAGTATTTT. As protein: CASSLGRTDSTDTQYF.

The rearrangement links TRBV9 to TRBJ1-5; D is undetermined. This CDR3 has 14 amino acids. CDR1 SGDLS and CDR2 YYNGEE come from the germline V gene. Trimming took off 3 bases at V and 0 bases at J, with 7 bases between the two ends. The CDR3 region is CASSAANSNQPQHF. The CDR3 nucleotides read TGTGCCAGCAGCGCGGCGAATAGCAATCAGCCCCAGCATTTT.

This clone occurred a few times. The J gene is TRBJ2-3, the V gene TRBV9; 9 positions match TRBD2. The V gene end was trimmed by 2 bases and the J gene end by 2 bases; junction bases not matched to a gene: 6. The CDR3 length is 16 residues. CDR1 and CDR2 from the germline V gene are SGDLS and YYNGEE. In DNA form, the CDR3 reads TGTGCCAGCAGCGTCCGACTAGCGGAAGCCACAGATACGCAGTATTTT. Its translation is CASSVRLAEATDTQYF.

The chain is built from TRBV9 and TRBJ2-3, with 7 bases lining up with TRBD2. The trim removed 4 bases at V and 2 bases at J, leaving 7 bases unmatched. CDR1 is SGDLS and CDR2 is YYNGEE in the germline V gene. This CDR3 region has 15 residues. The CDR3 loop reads CASSPGGSYTDTQYF. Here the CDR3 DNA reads TGTGCCAGCAGCCCGGGAGGCAGCTACACAGATACGCAGTATTTT. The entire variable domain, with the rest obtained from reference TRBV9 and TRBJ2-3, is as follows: DSGVTQTPKHLITATGQRVTLRCSPRSGDLSVYWYQQSLDQGLQFLIQYYNGEERAKGNILERFSAQQFPDLHSELNLSSLELGDSALYFCASSPGGSYTDTQYFGPGTRLTVL.

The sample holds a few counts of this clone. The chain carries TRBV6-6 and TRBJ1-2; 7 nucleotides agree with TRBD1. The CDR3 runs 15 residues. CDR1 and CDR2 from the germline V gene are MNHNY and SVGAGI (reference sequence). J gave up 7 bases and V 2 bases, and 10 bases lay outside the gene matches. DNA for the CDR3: TGTGCCAGCAGTTACGCGACAGGGTATAAAGGTGGCTACACCTTC. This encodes CASSYATGYKGGYTF.

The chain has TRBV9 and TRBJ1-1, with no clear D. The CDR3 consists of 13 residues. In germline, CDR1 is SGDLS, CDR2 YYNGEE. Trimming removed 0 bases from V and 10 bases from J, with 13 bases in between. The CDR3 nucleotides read TGTGCCAGCAGCGTAGGAGTGGGGAGTCCAGCTTTCTTT. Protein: CASSVGVGSPAFF.

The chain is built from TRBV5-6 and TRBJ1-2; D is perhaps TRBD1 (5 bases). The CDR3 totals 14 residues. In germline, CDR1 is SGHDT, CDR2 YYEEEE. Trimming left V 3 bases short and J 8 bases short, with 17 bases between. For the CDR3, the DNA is TGTGCCAGCAGCTCGGGGACTTCGGTTGGAGGCTACACCTTC. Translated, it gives CASSSGTSVGGYTF.

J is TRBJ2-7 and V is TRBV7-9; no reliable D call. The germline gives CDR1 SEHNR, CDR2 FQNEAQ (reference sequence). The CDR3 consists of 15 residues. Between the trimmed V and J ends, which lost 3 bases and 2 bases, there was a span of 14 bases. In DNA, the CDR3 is TGTGCCAGCAGCTTGTCGATAGGAAAGGCCTACGAGCAGTACTTC. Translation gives CASSLSIGKAYEQYF. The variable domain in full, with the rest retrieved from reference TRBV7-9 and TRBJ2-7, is DTGVSQNPRHKITKRGQNVTFRCDPISEHNRLYWYRQTLGQGPEFLTYFQNEAQLEKSRLLSDRFSAERPKGSFSTLEIQRTEQGDSAMYLCASSLSIGKAYEQYFGPGTRLTVT.

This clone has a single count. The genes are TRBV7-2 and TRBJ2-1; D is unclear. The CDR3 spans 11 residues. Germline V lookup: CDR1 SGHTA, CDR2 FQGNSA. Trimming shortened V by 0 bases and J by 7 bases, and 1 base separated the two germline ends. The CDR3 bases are TGTGCCAGCAGCTTAGCTAATGAGCAGTTCTTC. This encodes CASSLANEQFF.

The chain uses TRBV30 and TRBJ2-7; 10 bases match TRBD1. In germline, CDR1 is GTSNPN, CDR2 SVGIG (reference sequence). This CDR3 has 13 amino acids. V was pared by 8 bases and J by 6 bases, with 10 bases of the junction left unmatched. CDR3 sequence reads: CARNSGQGIEQYF. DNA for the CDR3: TGTGCCCGAAACTCGGGACAGGGGATCGAGCAGTACTTC.

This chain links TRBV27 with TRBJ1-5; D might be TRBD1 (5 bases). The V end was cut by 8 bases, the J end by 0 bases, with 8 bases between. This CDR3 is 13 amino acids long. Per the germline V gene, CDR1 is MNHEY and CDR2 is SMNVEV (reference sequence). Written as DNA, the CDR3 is TGTGCCAGCGGGACGTATAGCAATCAGCCCCAGCATTTT. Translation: CASGTYSNQPQHF.

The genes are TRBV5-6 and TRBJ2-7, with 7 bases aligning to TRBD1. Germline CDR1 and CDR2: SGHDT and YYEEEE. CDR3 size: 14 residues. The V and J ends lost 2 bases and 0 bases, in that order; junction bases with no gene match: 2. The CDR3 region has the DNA TGTGCCAGCAGCTTCGGGACAGCCTCCTACGAGCAGTACTTC. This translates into CASSFGTASYEQYF.